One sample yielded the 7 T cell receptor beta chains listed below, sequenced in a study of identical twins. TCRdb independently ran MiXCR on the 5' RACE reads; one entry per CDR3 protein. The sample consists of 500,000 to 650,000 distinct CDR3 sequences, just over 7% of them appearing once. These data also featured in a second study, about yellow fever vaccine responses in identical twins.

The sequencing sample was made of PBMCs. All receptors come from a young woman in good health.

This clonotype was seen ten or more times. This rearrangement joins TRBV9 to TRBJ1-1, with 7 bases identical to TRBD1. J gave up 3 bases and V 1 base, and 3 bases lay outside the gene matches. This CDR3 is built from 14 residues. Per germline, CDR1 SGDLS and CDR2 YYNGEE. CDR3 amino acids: CASSVRQGDTEAFF. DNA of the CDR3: TGTGCCAGCAGCGTAAGGCAGGGGGACACTGAAGCTTTCTTT.

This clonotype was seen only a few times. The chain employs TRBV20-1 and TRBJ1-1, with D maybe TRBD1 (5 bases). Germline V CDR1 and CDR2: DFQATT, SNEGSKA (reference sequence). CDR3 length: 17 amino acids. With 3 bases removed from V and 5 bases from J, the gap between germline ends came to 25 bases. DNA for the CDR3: TGCAGTGCTAGGGTGGTTGGTCGCACAGGAATGGGGACTGAAGCTTTCTTT. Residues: CSARVVGRTGMGTEAFF.

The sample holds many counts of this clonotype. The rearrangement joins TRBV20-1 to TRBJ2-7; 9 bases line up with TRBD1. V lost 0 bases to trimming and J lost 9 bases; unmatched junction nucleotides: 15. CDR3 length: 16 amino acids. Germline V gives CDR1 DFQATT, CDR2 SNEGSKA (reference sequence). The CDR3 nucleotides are TGCAGTGCTAGAGATAAAGGGACAGGGATATGTTATGGGCAGTACGTC. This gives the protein CSARDKGTGICYGQYV.

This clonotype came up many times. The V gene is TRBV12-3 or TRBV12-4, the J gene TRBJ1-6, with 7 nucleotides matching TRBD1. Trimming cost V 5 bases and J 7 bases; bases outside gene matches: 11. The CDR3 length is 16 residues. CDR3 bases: TGTGCCAGCAGTCCAGCTGCCAGGGGGGGGAATTCACCCCTCCACTTT. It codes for CASSPAARGGNSPLHF.

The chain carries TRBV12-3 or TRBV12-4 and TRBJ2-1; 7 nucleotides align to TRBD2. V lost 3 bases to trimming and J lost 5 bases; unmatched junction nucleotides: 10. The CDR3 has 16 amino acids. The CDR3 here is CASSFSREARDNEQFF. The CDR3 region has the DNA TGTGCCAGCAGTTTCAGCCGGGAGGCTCGGGACAATGAGCAGTTCTTC.

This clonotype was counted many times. As DNA, the CDR3 is TGCAGCGTCGTGGTCCGTATGAATAGGGACTCTGGAAACACCATATATTTT. Residues: CSVVVRMNRDSGNTIYF. The chain links TRBV29-1 to TRBJ1-3; D not resolved. Trimming took off 6 bases at V and 0 bases at J, with 21 bases between the two ends. Looked up from germline, CDR1 is SQVTM and CDR2 is ANQGSEA. CDR3 length equals 17 residues.

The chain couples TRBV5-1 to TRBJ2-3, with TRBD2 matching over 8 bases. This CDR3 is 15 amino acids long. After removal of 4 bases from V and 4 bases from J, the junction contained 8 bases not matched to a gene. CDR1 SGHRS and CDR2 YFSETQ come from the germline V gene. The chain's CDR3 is CASSKRSGGADTQYF. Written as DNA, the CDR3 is TGCGCCAGCAGCAAAAGGAGCGGGGGTGCAGATACGCAGTATTTT.